This TCR beta chain was recovered during a study of blood T cell repertoires in COVID-19. Study-wide context: Specimens from acute and convalescent COVID-19 originated in the United States, Italy and Spain. In each case, the material was cDNA or gDNA derived from T cells, B-cell-depleted T cells, or PBMCs.

The CDR3 is made up of 14 amino acids. V lost 3 bases to trimming and J lost 4 bases; unmatched junction nucleotides: 0. CDR1 SGHTA and CDR2 FQGNSA come from the germline V gene. Original methodology: Reference gene primer amplification yielded estimated nucleated cell counts. The data were produced by immunoSEQ multiplex PCR, yet TCRdb's version contains in-frame clones alone and is incomplete. Clone size and V and J calls were adopted from that table, with D and trimming inferred from the DNA. The sample lists 150,000 to 200,000 clones, around 86% occurring once. This sequence originates from a man aged 18 to 29 with acute or convalescent COVID-19. The chain joins TRBV7-2 to TRBJ2-3, with TRBD2 identical over 11 bases. Sequenced sample: peripheral blood. The CDR3 loop reads CASSLGLAADTQYF. CDR3 nucleotides: TGTGCCAGCAGCTTGGGACTAGCGGCAGATACGCAGTATTTT.